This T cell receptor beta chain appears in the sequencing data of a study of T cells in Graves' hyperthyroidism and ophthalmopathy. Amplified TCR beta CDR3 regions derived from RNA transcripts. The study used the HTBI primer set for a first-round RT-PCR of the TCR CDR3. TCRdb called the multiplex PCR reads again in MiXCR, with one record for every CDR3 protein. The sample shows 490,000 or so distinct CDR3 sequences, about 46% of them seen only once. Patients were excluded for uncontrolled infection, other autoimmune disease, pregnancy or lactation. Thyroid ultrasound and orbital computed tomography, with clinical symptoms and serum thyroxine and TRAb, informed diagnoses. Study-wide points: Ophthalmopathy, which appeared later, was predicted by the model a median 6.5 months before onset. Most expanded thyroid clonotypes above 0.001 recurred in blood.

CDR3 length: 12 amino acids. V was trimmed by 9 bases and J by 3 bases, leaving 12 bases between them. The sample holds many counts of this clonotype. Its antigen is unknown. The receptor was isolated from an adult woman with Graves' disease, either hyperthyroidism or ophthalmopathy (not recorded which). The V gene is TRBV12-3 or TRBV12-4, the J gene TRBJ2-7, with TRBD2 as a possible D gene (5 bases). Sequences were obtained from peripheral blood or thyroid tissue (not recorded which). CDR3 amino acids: CASRREYYEQYF. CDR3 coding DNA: TGTGCCAGTCGCCGGGAATACTACGAGCAGTACTTC.